The 8 T cell receptor beta chains below all came from one sample that was sequenced in a study of cytomegalovirus exposure and HLA in healthy donors. 60 Vbeta and 13 Jbeta primers were used in PCR. Only in-frame clones appear in the TCRdb table, and some are missing; sequencing was by immunoSEQ multiplex PCR. The sample carries nearly 95,000 clones, 75% to 85% recorded once. Sequenced: PBMCs. The receptors come from a middle-aged woman in good health and CMV-seronegative.

The CDR3 spells CASTRSNSGNTIYF. The CDR3 DNA follows: TGTGCCAGCACTAGATCCAACTCTGGAAACACCATATATTTT. This sequence joins TRBV28 and TRBJ1-3; D gene uncertain. Trimming left V 7 bases short and J 0 bases short, with 10 bases between. CDR1 is MDHEN, CDR2 SYDVKM, per germline. The length of the CDR3 is 14 residues.

This chain links TRBV28 with TRBJ2-5; 8 nucleotides match TRBD1. CDR1 is MDHEN, CDR2 SYDVKM, per germline. V trimming: 5 bases; J trimming: 5 bases; junction bases outside the gene matches: 7. This CDR3 is 14 amino acids long. This CDR3 is CASSHSTGGETQYF. Written as DNA, the CDR3 is TGTGCCAGCAGTCATTCAACAGGGGGGGAGACCCAGTACTTC. The full variable domain, completed using reference TRBV28 and TRBJ2-5, is DVKVTQSSRYLVKRTGEKVFLECVQDMDHENMFWYRQDPGLGLRLIYFSYDVKMKEKGDIPEGYSVSREKKERFSLILESASTNQTSMYLCASSHSTGGETQYFGPGTRLLVL.

This clone has only one observation. V usage is TRBV5-1 and J usage is TRBJ1-4; the match to TRBD1 covers 7 bases. After removal of 2 bases from V and 0 bases from J, the junction contained 1 base not matched to a gene. The CDR3 length is 15 residues. Per the germline V gene, CDR1 is SGHRS and CDR2 is YFSETQ. The CDR3 DNA reads TGCGCCAGCAGCTTCCAGGGGGCAACTAATGAAAAACTGTTTTTT. This encodes CASSFQGATNEKLFF.

The V and J genes are TRBV9 and TRBJ2-1; TRBD2 matches 10 bases. This CDR3 spans 15 amino acids. Germline V CDR1 and CDR2: SGDLS, YYNGEE. Germline trimming cut 2 bases from V and 6 bases from J; bases unmatched to any gene: 5. The CDR3 nucleotides are TGTGCCAGCAGCGTTAGAGCGGGGGGGCCCAATGAGCAGTTCTTC. Translating it yields CASSVRAGGPNEQFF.

The chain is built from TRBV2 and TRBJ1-1, with 10 bases that match TRBD1. The V gene end was trimmed by 10 bases and the J gene end by 0 bases; junction bases not matched to a gene: 8. Germline V lookup: CDR1 SNHLY, CDR2 FYNNEI. The CDR3 runs to 15 residues. The CDR3 coding sequence is TGTGCCACCAGGGACAGGGGCCTCATGAACACTGAAGCTTTCTTT. Amino acid sequence: CATRDRGLMNTEAFF.

The sample holds a few counts of this clone. J is TRBJ1-1 and V is TRBV2, with D uncertain. The CDR3 has 11 residues. Germline CDR1 is SNHLY and CDR2 is FYNNEI. Trimming cost V 5 bases and J 4 bases, with 5 bases left between them. The CDR3 is CASSRFTEAFF. The CDR3, as DNA: TGTGCCAGCAGTCGGTTCACTGAAGCTTTCTTT.

The chain combines TRBV9 with TRBJ1-1; D gene uncertain. Trimming took off 0 bases at V and 1 base at J, with 13 bases between the two ends. From germline, CDR1 is SGDLS and CDR2 YYNGEE. This CDR3 is 16 amino acids long. This CDR3 reads CASSVGGRGKNTEAFF. CDR3 coding DNA: TGTGCCAGCAGCGTAGGTGGTCGAGGTAAGAACACTGAAGCTTTCTTT.

The genes are TRBV4-3 and TRBJ2-7, with 9 bases lining up with TRBD2. Unmatched junction bases numbered 1, after V lost 0 bases and J lost 1 base. The germline gives CDR1 LGHNA, CDR2 YSLEER. The CDR3 totals 15 residues. CDR3 protein: CASSQDLAGSYEQYF. CDR3 bases: TGCGCCAGCAGCCAAGATCTAGCGGGGTCCTACGAGCAGTACTTC.